These 13 T cell receptor beta chains originate from one sample sequenced in a study of T cells after yellow fever vaccination. TCRdb itself ran the 5' RACE reads through MiXCR, one entry per CDR3 protein. The data contain 500,000 to 650,000 distinct CDR3 sequences, about 17% of them singletons. The sequences come from PBMCs, collected 4 to 5 days after the first yellow fever vaccination. These receptors were obtained from a man between 18 and 35 years old who received the YFV17D yellow fever vaccine.

This sequence joins TRBV5-1 and TRBJ2-3, with 9 nucleotides matching TRBD2. Germline lookup yields CDR1 SGHRS and CDR2 YFSETQ. The CDR3 spans 15 residues. The V and J ends lost 7 bases and 6 bases, in that order; junction bases with no gene match: 12. CDR3 residues: CASQSGRGGSDTQYF. CDR3 DNA sequence: TGCGCCAGCCAGTCGGGGCGGGGGGGCTCGGATACGCAGTATTTT.

This chain's CDR3 is CASSWTLLAGEKETQYF. The CDR3 DNA sequence: TGTGCCAGCAGTTGGACCCTACTAGCGGGGGAAAAAGAGACCCAGTACTTC. The rearrangement joins TRBV6-2 or TRBV6-3 to TRBJ2-5; TRBD2 agrees at 11 bases. J lost 3 bases, V lost 4 bases, and 10 bases had no gene match. The CDR3 sequence is 17 residues long. Germline assignment: CDR1 MNHEY and CDR2 SVGEGT.

This chain joins TRBV20-1 and TRBJ2-1, with 11 bases fitting TRBD2. The V gene end was trimmed by 1 base and the J gene end by 6 bases; junction bases not matched to a gene: 8. Germline CDR1 DFQATT, CDR2 SNEGSKA (reference sequence). This CDR3 contains 16 residues. Here the CDR3 reads CSARAIAGGQRNEQFF. In DNA form, the CDR3 reads TGCAGTGCTAGAGCTATAGCGGGGGGGCAGCGCAATGAGCAGTTCTTC.

The genes are TRBV7-9 and TRBJ1-1, with unresolved D. Germline loops: CDR1 SEHNR, CDR2 FQNEAQ (reference sequence). This CDR3 region has 14 residues. V gave up 3 bases and J gave up 0 bases, with 8 bases separating them. The CDR3 spells CASSFRAVNTEAFF. The DNA of the CDR3 is TGTGCCAGCAGCTTTCGGGCTGTGAACACTGAAGCTTTCTTT.

This clonotype came up many times. The rearrangement joins TRBV14 to TRBJ1-1; TRBD1 matches 11 bases. The J segment lost 5 bases and the V segment lost 5 bases, leaving 1 base of the junction unmatched. Germline loops: CDR1 SGHDN, CDR2 FVKESK. The CDR3 totals 13 residues. In DNA, the CDR3 is TGTGCCAGCAGCAGGGACAGGGGGACTGAAGCTTTCTTT. This sequence encodes CASSRDRGTEAFF.

The J gene is TRBJ1-1, the V gene TRBV6-5; 8 bases are a match to TRBD1. The length of the CDR3 is 19 residues. The junction had 19 bases not matched to a gene; V was cut back by 2 bases and J by 5 bases. The germline gives CDR1 MNHEY, CDR2 SVGAGI. The CDR3 region has the DNA TGTGCCAGCAGTTACCACCGGGACAGGCGGGCGGATCGGTGGACTGAAGCTTTCTTT. Translated: CASSYHRDRRADRWTEAFF.

Many counts were recorded for this clonotype. V and J are TRBV20-1 and TRBJ2-2, with TRBD2 matching over 7 bases. V gave up 6 bases and J gave up 3 bases; unmatched junction bases: 10. Per the germline V gene, CDR1 is DFQATT and CDR2 is SNEGSKA (reference sequence). The CDR3 contains 15 residues. The CDR3 loop is CSARRERGYTGELFF. The CDR3 DNA reads TGCAGTGCCAGGCGAGAGCGGGGTTACACCGGGGAGCTGTTTTTT.

This clonotype has only a few counts. This chain connects TRBV28 to TRBJ2-7, with D uncertain. From germline, CDR1 is MDHEN and CDR2 SYDVKM. The CDR3 contains 13 residues. Trimming took 8 bases from V and 1 from J, leaving 12 bases between them. The CDR3 bases are TGTGCCAGCGGGCGCCTCCTTTCCTACGAGCAGTACGTC. It is translated as CASGRLLSYEQYV.

Turning to this clonotype: Sequence at one end of the junction differs from germline and may be a read error. The CDR3 coding sequence is TGTGCCAGCAGCTTATACAGGGGTAGGGTCCAAGAGACCCTGTACTTC. Amino acids: CASSLYRGRVQETLYF. J is TRBJ2-5 and V is TRBV7-9; 7 bases agree with TRBD1. The CDR3 runs 16 residues. Germline values: CDR1 SEHNR, CDR2 FQNEAQ (reference sequence).

This clonotype was seen only a few times. V is TRBV4-1 and J is TRBJ1-1; no definite D call. In germline, CDR1 is MGHRA, CDR2 YSYEKL. Trimming cost V 0 bases and J 0 bases, with 11 bases left between them. The CDR3 is made up of 16 amino acids. The CDR3 region has the DNA TGCGCCAGCAGCCAAGATCGTTCGAGAATGAACACTGAAGCTTTCTTT. This translates into CASSQDRSRMNTEAFF.

This clonotype was seen more than once but under ten times. The genes are TRBV9 and TRBJ1-2, with 9 bases aligning to TRBD1. Germline values: CDR1 SGDLS, CDR2 YYNGEE. CDR3 length: 14 residues. Trimming took 0 bases from V and 9 from J; bases not matched to a gene: 6. CDR3 nucleotide sequence: TGTGCCAGCAGCGTAGAAACAGGGGGCGAAAGCTACACCTTC. Its translation is CASSVETGGESYTF.

The J gene is TRBJ1-2, the V gene TRBV7-9; the D gene is possibly TRBD1 (6 bases). Per germline, CDR1 SEHNR and CDR2 FQNEAQ (reference sequence). The V end lost 7 bases, the J end lost 4 bases, and 13 bases lay between the germline ends. This CDR3 has 13 amino acids. The CDR3 sequence: CASTSGAGYGYTF. In DNA form, the CDR3 reads TGTGCCAGCACGTCGGGGGCCGGCTATGGCTACACCTTC.

This clonotype has just a few counts. This chain uses TRBV3-1 with TRBJ2-3; D not certain. Germline CDR1 and CDR2: LGHDT and YNNKEL (reference sequence). The V and J ends lost 2 bases and 2 bases respectively, with 14 bases between them. The CDR3 contains 16 residues. CDR3 protein: CASSQQAGSFTDTQYF. DNA for the CDR3: TGTGCCAGCAGCCAACAGGCCGGGTCCTTCACAGATACGCAGTATTTT.